A selection of T cell receptor beta chains follows, all from one sample in a study of human CD8 memory T cell subsets. From the 5' RACE reads, TCRdb lists one entry per CDR3 protein and no DNA. The sample is made up of thousands of distinct CDR3 sequences, and the top ten hold roughly a third of it. Sequencing was carried out using CD8+ effector memory T cells (TEM) sorted from PBMCs. The source is a human donor in good health. CDR3s include the opening cysteine and the closing phenylalanine or tryptophan. Rows may omit the clone size; those that give it use once, few, many or a size class.

TRBJ2-7,TRBV10-3,NA,CAISVVGVLAYVQYF
TRBJ2-1,TRBV3-1,NA,CASSQDRQPIPNEQFF
TRBJ2-7,TRBV30,medium-sized,CAWSVVQSGGSEQYF
TRBJ2-7,TRBV20-1,NA,CSARDLRGLAVEQYF
TRBJ2-3,TRBV7-9,NA,CASSLVQAGGADTQYF
TRBJ2-2,TRBV7-8,NA,CASSLSGVRETGELFF
TRBJ2-1,TRBV11-3,NA,CASSLGTFYNEQFF
TRBJ2-1,TRBV7-2,large,CASSLGTNWGQFF
TRBJ1-1,TRBV12-3/TRBV12-4,NA,CASSPGGENTEAFF
TRBJ1-1,TRBV15,NA,CATSRDSGTGSTEAFF
TRBJ1-1,TRBV3-1,NA,CASSPPKTGELNTEAFF
TRBJ2-7,TRBV29-1,NA,CSVEKKDRGLTYEQYF
TRBJ1-1,TRBV5-1,NA,CASSSGRSWGTEAFF
TRBJ2-2,TRBV10-1,NA,CASTASLDTGELFF
TRBJ2-1,TRBV19,NA,CASSIDSGSYNEQFF
TRBJ2-6,TRBV28,NA,CASTPGELSGANVLTF
TRBJ1-1,TRBV6-6,NA,CASSKGALEGTEAFF
TRBJ2-7,TRBV6-2/TRBV6-3,NA,CASSLDEDWESYEQYF
TRBJ2-7,TRBV20-1,medium-sized,CSARDLVLSSYEQYF
TRBJ1-6,TRBV5-6,NA,CASSFGTGSNSPLHF
TRBJ1-4,TRBV12-3/TRBV12-4,medium-sized,CASRALGTANNEKLFF
TRBJ2-5,TRBV20-1,NA,CSALGGRAQETQYF
TRBJ1-2,TRBV29-1,large,CSVYLGPPRGYGYTF
TRBJ2-1,TRBV5-6,NA,CASSFSGHPVWDEQFF
TRBJ2-5,TRBV11-2,NA,CASISDPTTQETQYF
TRBJ1-1,TRBV9,NA,CASSPTYRDGGMNTEAFF
TRBJ2-1,TRBV5-1,NA,CASSLFTGRETVYSYNEQFF
TRBJ2-7,TRBV3-1,NA,CASSQGALPNYEQYF
TRBJ2-7,TRBV20-1,NA,CSARRTSGGHYEQYF